A single sample gave rise to the 29 T cell receptor beta chains below, sequenced in a study of early T cells in non-severe SARS-CoV-2 infection. Each CDR3 protein gets one entry after TCRdb re-called the 5' RACE reads with MiXCR. The sample includes roughly 27,000 distinct CDR3 sequences, 8.5% to 10% seen only once; the top ten take roughly 15%. The source material was whole blood. These receptors were obtained from an adult who was a healthcare worker with PCR-confirmed SARS-CoV-2 infection or an uninfected control (not recorded which).

This clonotype was seen many times. CDR3 residues: CASSRGGRTEAFF. In DNA, the CDR3 is TGTGCCAGCAGCCGAGGGGGGCGCACTGAAGCTTTCTTT. The V and J genes are TRBV7-8 and TRBJ1-1, with D possibly being TRBD1 (6 bases). The CDR3 runs to 13 residues. Germline values: CDR1 SGHVS, CDR2 FQNEAQ. The V end was cut by 5 bases, the J end by 4 bases, with 11 bases between.

This clonotype was counted many times. CDR3 nucleotide sequence: TGCAGCGTTGCGATCAGTTGGGGAAAACTGTTTTTT. Protein sequence: CSVAISWGKLFF. The chain combines TRBV29-1 with TRBJ1-4; D is unclear. Germline-derived CDR1 and CDR2 are SQVTM and ANQGSEA. The CDR3 covers 12 residues. V was pared by 4 bases and J by 10 bases, with 13 bases between. Variable domain in full (rest from reference TRBV29-1 and TRBJ1-4): SAVISQKPSRDICQRGTSLTIQCQVDSQVTMMFWYRQQPGQSLTLIATANQGSEATYESGFVIDKFPISRPNLTFSTLTVSNMSPEDSSIYLCSVAISWGKLFFGSGTQLSVL.

This clonotype showed up many times. V usage is TRBV7-2 and J usage is TRBJ2-7; no clear D. Trimming cost V 4 bases and J 3 bases, with 13 bases left between them. CDR1 is SGHTA and CDR2 is FQGNSA in the germline V gene. The CDR3 length is 14 residues. In nucleotides, the CDR3 is TGTGCCAGCAGCTCCCCTGGGTGGGGCTACGAGCAGTACTTC. Amino acid sequence: CASSSPGWGYEQYF. The full variable domain, completed using reference TRBV7-2 and TRBJ2-7, is GAGVSQSPSNKVTEKGKDVELRCDPISGHTALYWYRQSLGQGLEFLIYFQGNSAPDKSGLPSDRFSAERTGGSVSTLTIQRTQQEDSAVYLCASSSPGWGYEQYFGPGTRLTVT.

Comments on this clonotype: A read error may explain this, as a much larger clone is one base away. The chain uses TRBV3-1 and TRBJ2-5, with D maybe TRBD2 (5 bases). CDR1 LGHDT and CDR2 YNNKEL come from the germline V gene (reference sequence). This CDR3 has 12 residues. This CDR3 is CANSKRVETQYF. The CDR3, as DNA: TGTGCCAACAGCAAGAGGGTAGAGACCCAGTACTTC.

The sample holds a few counts of this clonotype. The rearrangement uses TRBV2 and TRBJ2-7, with 7 bases matching TRBD1. CDR3 length: 14 amino acids. Germline V gene data show CDR1 as SNHLY and CDR2 as FYNNEI. With 5 bases clipped from V and 4 bases from J, the junction kept 8 bases outside the gene matches. The CDR3 region is CASSLGGGQYEQYF. The DNA for the CDR3 is TGTGCCAGCAGTCTAGGGGGCGGCCAGTACGAGCAGTACTTC.

This sequence joins TRBV11-2 and TRBJ1-1; 10 nucleotides align to TRBD1. V gave up 3 bases and J gave up 11 bases; unmatched junction bases: 6. This CDR3 is 13 amino acids long. Germline V gene sequence: CDR1 SGHAT, CDR2 FQNNGV. CDR3 in DNA: TGTGCCAGCAGCTTCCGGGACAGGGGAGAGGCTTTCTTT. This gives the protein CASSFRDRGEAFF.

At least ten counts were recorded for this clonotype. CDR3 bases: TGTGCCAGCAGCTTAGTCTCTACAGGGACAGGCAATCAGCCCCAGCATTTT. Its translation is CASSLVSTGTGNQPQHF. The chain links TRBV7-8 to TRBJ1-5, with 7 bases matching TRBD1. Germline loops: CDR1 SGHVS, CDR2 FQNEAQ. The CDR3 extends over 17 amino acids. Losses at the gene ends were 1 base for V and 2 bases for J; bases not matched to a gene: 8. The variable domain in full, with the rest retrieved from reference TRBV7-8 and TRBJ1-5, is GAGVSQSPRYKVAKRGQDVALRCDPISGHVSLFWYQQALGQGPEFLTYFQNEAQLDKSGLPSDRFFAERPEGSVSTLKIQRTQQEDSAVYLCASSLVSTGTGNQPQHFGDGTRLSIL.

This clonotype showed up many times. One end of the junction fails to match germline, which may point to a read error. This chain connects TRBV6-5 to TRBJ1-5; D is perhaps TRBD1 (6 bases). Germline V gene lookup returns CDR1 MNHEY and CDR2 SVGAGI. The CDR3 spans 14 residues. DNA for the CDR3: TGTGCCAGCAGTATAGGGGGTAGCGATCAGCCCCAGCATTTT. This gives the protein CASSIGGSDQPQHF.

The rearrangement joins TRBV29-1 to TRBJ2-1; tentative D call: TRBD1 (5 bases). Germline V gene lookup returns CDR1 SQVTM and CDR2 ANQGSEA. V lost 4 bases, J lost 6 bases, and 16 bases lay in between. This CDR3 has 14 amino acids. The DNA for the CDR3 is TGCAGCGTTGTGCGGCAGGGCCGCGGCAATGAGCAGTTCTTC. This gives the protein CSVVRQGRGNEQFF.

This chain joins TRBV12-3 or TRBV12-4 and TRBJ1-1; TRBD1 might be the D (5 bases). The CDR3 sequence is 14 residues long. V gave up 1 base and J gave up 4 bases, with 10 bases separating them. The CDR3 region has the DNA TGTGCCAGCAGTTTAGTCGGGGGGGGCACTGAAGCTTTCTTT. As protein: CASSLVGGGTEAFF.

There are a few counts of this clonotype. The chain carries TRBV9 and TRBJ2-3; 8 bases match TRBD2. Germline assignment: CDR1 SGDLS and CDR2 YYNGEE. The J segment lost 1 base and the V segment lost 2 bases, leaving 6 bases of the junction unmatched. The CDR3 is made up of 16 amino acids. CDR3 region: CASSVGLVFGTDTQYF. DNA of the CDR3: TGTGCCAGCAGCGTGGGACTAGTATTCGGCACAGATACGCAGTATTTT. Full variable domain (remainder filled in from reference TRBV9 and TRBJ2-3): DSGVTQTPKHLITATGQRVTLRCSPRSGDLSVYWYQQSLDQGLQFLIQYYNGEERAKGNILERFSAQQFPDLHSELNLSSLELGDSALYFCASSVGLVFGTDTQYFGPGTRLTVL.

This clonotype has a count of ten or more. This sequence joins TRBV2 and TRBJ1-1; 7 nucleotides align to TRBD1. The CDR3 covers 15 residues. V lost 5 bases to trimming and J lost 0 bases; unmatched junction nucleotides: 6. In germline, CDR1 is SNHLY, CDR2 FYNNEI. The CDR3 nucleotides read TGTGCCAGCAGTCCCCAGGGACAGTTGAACACTGAAGCTTTCTTT. It codes for CASSPQGQLNTEAFF.

The CDR3 DNA follows: TGCAGCGTTGAGAGGGTTTCCGCAGATACGCAGTATTTT. Its protein product is CSVERVSADTQYF. This chain links TRBV29-1 with TRBJ2-3, with D perhaps TRBD2 (5 bases). V lost 3 bases and J lost 4, with 11 bases in between. The CDR3 has 13 residues. Germline CDR1 reads SQVTM; CDR2 reads ANQGSEA.

There are a few counts of this clonotype. One end of the junction fails to match germline, which may point to a read error. The genes are TRBV7-9 and TRBJ1-5; a possible D gene is TRBD1 (5 bases). Germline CDR1 SEHNR, CDR2 FQNEAQ (reference sequence). The CDR3 runs 12 residues. CDR3 in DNA: TGTGCCAGCTGTCAGGACAATCGGCCCCAGCATTTT. Encoded protein: CASCQDNRPQHF.

The table lists this clonotype with a few counts. The gene calls are TRBV6-5 and TRBJ2-7; D possibly corresponds to TRBD1 (6 bases). The length of the CDR3 is 15 residues. Germline values: CDR1 MNHEY, CDR2 SVGAGI. The V gene lost 0 bases and the J gene lost 6 bases, with 15 bases spanning the gap. The CDR3 region is CASSYSTRGKGEQYF. CDR3 nucleotides: TGTGCCAGCAGTTACTCGACCAGGGGTAAAGGCGAGCAGTACTTC.

This clonotype was counted at least ten times. The chain has TRBV6-2 or TRBV6-3 and TRBJ2-3; D not certain. Trimming removed 5 bases from V and 5 bases from J, with 14 bases in between. The V gene's germline CDR1 is MNHEY and CDR2 SVGEGT. CDR3 length equals 14 residues. Written as DNA, the CDR3 is TGTGCCAGCAGTCTACTCAGATATGGAGATACGCAGTATTTT. Residues: CASSLLRYGDTQYF.

This clonotype was observed a few times. The rearrangement links TRBV24-1 to TRBJ2-2; no definite D call. V lost 3 bases, J lost 0 bases, and 7 bases lay in between. This CDR3 comprises 15 residues. Germline CDR1 reads KGHDR; CDR2 reads SFDVKD. CDR3 DNA sequence: TGTGCCACCAGTGATCCTGTTTCGAACACCGGGGAGCTGTTTTTT. Translation: CATSDPVSNTGELFF.

The rearrangement uses TRBV7-9 and TRBJ1-2; TRBD1 agrees at 12 bases. Germline V gives CDR1 SEHNR, CDR2 FQNEAQ (reference sequence). The CDR3 totals 14 residues. The V and J ends lost 5 bases and 7 bases, in that order; junction bases with no gene match: 5. DNA of the CDR3: TGTGCCAGCAGCCAGGGACAGGGGGCGGCTGGCTACACCTTC. Translation gives CASSQGQGAAGYTF. Filled out from reference TRBV7-9 and TRBJ1-2, the complete variable domain reads DTGVSQNPRHKITKRGQNVTFRCDPISEHNRLYWYRQTLGQGPEFLTYFQNEAQLEKSRLLSDRFSAERPKGSFSTLEIQRTEQGDSAMYLCASSQGQGAAGYTFGSGTRLTVV.

This clonotype was found a few times. The chain carries TRBV2 and TRBJ2-1, with 11 bases aligning to TRBD2. The CDR3 length is 14 residues. The V gene end was trimmed by 4 bases and the J gene end by 4 bases; junction bases not matched to a gene: 0. Germline lookup yields CDR1 SNHLY and CDR2 FYNNEI. The CDR3: CASSGLAGYNEQFF. In DNA, the CDR3 is TGTGCCAGCAGTGGACTAGCGGGGTACAATGAGCAGTTCTTC.

This clonotype was seen ten or more times. The chain is built from TRBV30 and TRBJ2-7; D is unclear. The ends were cut back, 4 bases at V and 0 bases at J, with 13 bases in the middle. The CDR3 contains 14 residues. Germline CDR1 GTSNPN, CDR2 SVGIG (reference sequence). The CDR3 here is CAWIPTPSSYEQYF. In DNA form, the CDR3 reads TGTGCCTGGATCCCGACCCCGAGCTCCTACGAGCAGTACTTC.

This clonotype counts as medium-sized (0.01 to 0.1%). The chain couples TRBV14 to TRBJ2-3, with unresolved D. The germline CDR1 and CDR2 sequences are SGHDN and FVKESK. The CDR3 is 14 amino acids. V was cut by 4 bases and J by 6 bases, with 14 bases left in between. CDR3 in amino acids: CASSPPFEVDTQYF. In DNA form, the CDR3 reads TGTGCCAGCAGCCCACCTTTTGAAGTTGATACGCAGTATTTT.

This clonotype was counted a few times. V usage is TRBV10-3 and J usage is TRBJ2-5; the D is unclear. The CDR3 runs 11 residues. V was cut by 0 bases and J by 7 bases, with 3 bases left in between. Germline-derived CDR1 and CDR2 are ENHRY and SYGVKD. The CDR3 DNA is TGTGCCATCAGTGAGTCTGTGACCCAGTACTTC. Amino acids: CAISESVTQYF.

The chain recombines TRBV19 with TRBJ2-3; 9 bases align to TRBD2. This CDR3 comprises 15 residues. Germline V CDR1 and CDR2: LNHDA, SQIVND (reference sequence). The V segment lost 6 bases and the J segment 1 base; nucleotides outside the gene matches: 5. Here the CDR3 DNA reads TGTGCCAGTAGCGCGGGGGGGCGGGGCACAGATACGCAGTATTTT. Translating it yields CASSAGGRGTDTQYF.

The CDR3 reads CASSLGSRADGYTF. DNA for the CDR3: TGTGCCAGCAGCTTAGGATCCAGGGCGGACGGCTACACCTTC. The V gene is TRBV7-2, the J gene TRBJ1-2; D possibly corresponds to TRBD1 (5 bases). Germline V gene lookup returns CDR1 SGHTA and CDR2 FQGNSA. The CDR3 is 14 amino acids. Deletions cut 1 base from V and 8 bases from J, with 14 bases between.

This clonotype was picked up a small number of times. The rearrangement uses TRBV10-3 and TRBJ2-1, with unresolved D. CDR1 is ENHRY, CDR2 SYGVKD, per germline. Trimming removed 4 bases at V and 9 bases at J, with 10 bases between. The CDR3 length is 12 residues. The CDR3 bases are TGTGCCATCAGTGTTGCGGTTGGTGAGCAGTTCTTC. Protein product: CAISVAVGEQFF.

This clonotype was seen repeatedly, ten times or more. The CDR3 DNA follows: TGCAGTGCCAATGGACAGGGCCGAACTGAAGCTTTCTTT. The encoded protein is CSANGQGRTEAFF. This chain uses TRBV20-1 with TRBJ1-1; TRBD1 matches at 8 bases. V trimming: 6 bases; J trimming: 5 bases; junction bases outside the gene matches: 8. The CDR3 runs 13 residues. Germline V gives CDR1 DFQATT, CDR2 SNEGSKA (reference sequence).

The rearrangement joins TRBV12-3 or TRBV12-4 to TRBJ1-2; TRBD1 agrees at 7 bases. The ends lost 7 bases at V and 7 bases at J; junction bases unmatched: 6. The CDR3 loop spans 12 amino acids. CDR3: CASTGDRVGYTF. For the CDR3, the DNA is TGTGCCAGCACCGGCGACAGGGTTGGCTACACCTTC.

The V call is TRBV6-4, the J call TRBJ2-2; D not certain. The CDR3 runs 14 residues. Between the trimmed V and J ends, which lost 8 bases and 5 bases, there was a span of 15 bases. Germline loops: CDR1 MRHNA, CDR2 SNTAGT. The CDR3 protein is CASRPALGTGELFF. CDR3 bases: TGTGCCAGCCGACCCGCCCTGGGGACCGGGGAGCTGTTTTTT.

About this clonotype itself: The junction shows a germline mismatch at one end, possibly a read error. The chain links TRBV14 to TRBJ1-3, with 7 bases aligning to TRBD1. The germline gives CDR1 SGHDN, CDR2 FVKESK. This CDR3 has 15 amino acids. The CDR3 here is CANSQVRGPGNTIYF. The CDR3 DNA reads TGTGCCAACAGCCAAGTGAGGGGGCCTGGAAACACCATATATTTT.